What follows is one T cell receptor (beta chain) and its context. The data stem from a study of blood T cell repertoires in COVID-19. Original processing notes: Using reference gene primer amplification, nucleated cell counts were estimated. The data were produced by immunoSEQ multiplex PCR, yet TCRdb's version contains in-frame clones alone and is incomplete. The DNA gave D and trimming, while V, J and clone size come from that table. In the table there are 35,000 to 45,000 clones, 76% of which are singletons. The source material was peripheral blood. The clonotype originates from a man in his 70s with active or convalescent COVID-19.

This CDR3 reads CAISESGGVGEQYF. The CDR3 bases are TGTGCCATCAGTGAGTCTGGAGGGGTGGGCGAGCAGTACTTC. The V and J genes are TRBV10-3 and TRBJ2-7, with D possibly TRBD2 on 6 matching bases. The V gene lost 0 bases and the J gene lost 6 bases, with 12 bases spanning the gap. The CDR3 is 14 residues long. Germline V gene data show CDR1 as ENHRY and CDR2 as SYGVKD.